This passage covers 19 T cell receptor beta chains from one sample sequenced in a study of T cell repertoires in cytomegalovirus infection. TCRdb processed the reads anew with MiXCR; each CDR3 protein has one entry. In the table there are around 260,000 distinct CDR3 sequences, roughly 10% of which are singletons. Specimen: PBMCs. The receptors here all came from a human donor in good health (CMV status not recorded). Some clones in this sample may be carry-over from other donors' samples.

Many counts were recorded for this clonotype. CDR3 amino acids: CASSETRDEQYF. For the CDR3, the DNA is TGTGCCAGCAGTGAAACGAGAGACGAGCAGTACTTC. The rearrangement joins TRBV6-1 to TRBJ2-7; D gene ambiguous. The CDR3 length is 12 residues. The germline gives CDR1 MNHNS, CDR2 SASEGT. Trimming removed 2 bases at V and 5 bases at J, with 7 bases between.

This clonotype turned up a few times. J is TRBJ2-5 and V is TRBV28; tentatively, D is TRBD1 (6 bases). Germline CDR1 MDHEN, CDR2 SYDVKM. This CDR3 region has 17 residues. Trimming shortened V by 3 bases and J by 0 bases, and 17 bases separated the two germline ends. The CDR3 DNA reads as TGTGCCAGCAGTTTCCAGGGGTGGGGGTCCGACCAAGAGACCCAGTACTTC. Translation: CASSFQGWGSDQETQYF.

This clonotype was seen more than once but under ten times. This chain joins TRBV7-4 and TRBJ2-4; D uncertain. This CDR3 has 16 amino acids. Germline lookup yields CDR1 SGHVT and CDR2 SQSDAQ. Trimming removed 5 bases at V and 3 bases at J, with 17 bases between. CDR3: CASSQITGSGKNIQYF. The CDR3 DNA follows: TGTGCCAGCAGCCAGATAACCGGATCCGGCAAAAACATTCAGTACTTC.

There are a few counts of this clonotype. The chain couples TRBV18 to TRBJ1-1; D is perhaps TRBD1 (5 bases). The germline V gene encodes CDR1 KGHSH and CDR2 LQKENI. The V gene lost 6 bases and the J gene lost 5 bases, with 22 bases spanning the gap. The CDR3 has 16 amino acids. CDR3 sequence: CASSSSGMGTGTEAFF. The CDR3 DNA is TGTGCCAGCTCCTCCTCGGGGATGGGGACCGGGACTGAAGCTTTCTTT.

This clonotype has only a few counts. The chain is built from TRBV25-1 and TRBJ1-1, with D possibly matching TRBD1 (6 bases). V was shortened by 6 bases and J by 1 base, with 15 bases between the two germline ends. Germline values: CDR1 MGHDK, CDR2 SYGVNS. The CDR3 extends over 15 amino acids. The DNA of the CDR3 is TGTGCCAGCAGGGACCCCGGACAGCCGAACACTGAAGCTTTCTTT. It yields the protein CASRDPGQPNTEAFF.

This clonotype is a singleton in its sample. This sequence joins TRBV19 and TRBJ1-1, with D unresolved. The V end lost 6 bases, the J end lost 3 bases, and 8 bases lay between the germline ends. There are 12 residues in the CDR3. Germline loops: CDR1 LNHDA, CDR2 SQIVND (reference sequence). CDR3 residues: CASSESDTEAFF. The CDR3 DNA sequence: TGTGCCAGTAGCGAATCAGACACTGAAGCTTTCTTT. Using reference TRBV19 and TRBJ1-1 for the parts outside the CDR3, the full variable domain is DGGITQSPKYLFRKEGQNVTLSCEQNLNHDAMYWYRQDPGQGLRLIYYSQIVNDFQKGDIAEGYSVSREKKESFPLTVTSAQKNPTAFYLCASSESDTEAFFGQGTRLTVV.

In its sample, this clonotype was seen many times. V gene TRBV7-2 combines with J gene TRBJ2-1; TRBD1 agrees at 11 bases. Germline V gene sequence: CDR1 SGHTA, CDR2 FQGNSA. This CDR3 is 17 amino acids long. With V trimmed by 4 bases and J by 4 bases, 9 bases remained unmatched. The CDR3 DNA reads as TGTGCCAGCAGCTCCCCCGTGGACAGGGGGCTATACAATGAGCAGTTCTTC. Its protein is CASSSPVDRGLYNEQFF.

This clonotype was found many times. V and J are TRBV7-2 and TRBJ2-7; the match to TRBD2 covers 7 bases. V gave up 0 bases and J gave up 7 bases; unmatched junction bases: 9. The CDR3 sequence is 15 residues long. Germline V gene lookup returns CDR1 SGHTA and CDR2 FQGNSA. CDR3 sequence reads: CASSLAPGGLGEQYF. The DNA of the CDR3 is TGTGCCAGCAGCTTAGCGCCGGGAGGACTAGGAGAGCAGTACTTC.

Here the CDR3 DNA reads TGTGCCACCAGTGACCCAGGGGGTGACGACACTGAAGCTTTCTTT. It specifies CATSDPGGDDTEAFF. The chain links TRBV24-1 to TRBJ1-1; 7 nucleotides align to TRBD1. The germline CDR1 and CDR2 sequences are KGHDR and SFDVKD. V was pared by 4 bases and J by 3 bases, with 7 bases of the junction left unmatched. This CDR3 has 15 residues.

This chain links TRBV20-1 with TRBJ2-3, with a possible D match to TRBD1 (6 bases). V was clipped by 5 bases and J by 5 bases, with 17 bases between them. The CDR3 totals 14 residues. Germline assignment: CDR1 DFQATT and CDR2 SNEGSKA (reference sequence). Here the CDR3 reads CSAEDRSEGDTQYF. In nucleotides, the CDR3 is TGCAGTGCTGAGGACAGAAGCGAGGGAGATACGCAGTATTTT.

This clonotype was counted ten times or more. The chain combines TRBV6-2 or TRBV6-3 with TRBJ1-5; 7 bases are a match to TRBD1. The V segment lost 6 bases and the J segment 0 bases; nucleotides outside the gene matches: 8. The CDR3 runs 16 residues. Per the germline V gene, CDR1 is MNHEY and CDR2 is SVGEGT. DNA for the CDR3: TGTGCCAGCAGCGGGACAGAACTCTATAGCAATCAGCCCCAGCATTTT. It codes for CASSGTELYSNQPQHF.

V gene TRBV19 combines with J gene TRBJ2-2; possibly TRBD1 for D (5 bases). V was clipped by 5 bases and J by 0 bases, with 19 bases between them. Per the germline V gene, CDR1 is LNHDA and CDR2 is SQIVND (reference sequence). The CDR3 contains 18 residues. CDR3 bases: TGTGCCAGTAGTTTTCCCCCCGGCCGACAGACGAACACCGGGGAGCTGTTTTTT. Protein sequence: CASSFPPGRQTNTGELFF.

There are many counts of this clonotype. The V call is TRBV7-2, the J call TRBJ2-5; D unclear. CDR3 length equals 14 residues. CDR1 SGHTA and CDR2 FQGNSA come from the germline V gene. Trimming stripped 1 base from V and 5 bases from J, with 11 bases between. The CDR3 protein is CASSLGSGRETQYF. DNA of the CDR3: TGTGCCAGCAGCTTAGGGTCAGGCAGGGAGACCCAGTACTTC.

This clonotype showed up many times. The chain has TRBV24-1 and TRBJ2-7, with 10 bases lining up with TRBD1. Germline assignment: CDR1 KGHDR and CDR2 SFDVKD. The CDR3 is 14 amino acids. V was pared by 4 bases and J by 4 bases, with 3 bases of the junction left unmatched. The CDR3 DNA reads TGTGCCACCAGTGAGACAGGGGGCATGTACGAGCAGTACTTC. Its translation is CATSETGGMYEQYF.

Many counts were recorded for this clonotype. CDR3 sequence reads: CATSREYLSGNTIYF. CDR3 coding DNA: TGTGCCACCAGCAGAGAGTACCTCTCTGGAAACACCATATATTTT. The V call is TRBV15, the J call TRBJ1-3; D is unclear. There are 15 residues in the CDR3. The V gene lost 0 bases and the J gene lost 0 bases, with 6 bases spanning the gap. In germline, CDR1 is LNHNV, CDR2 YYDKDF (reference sequence). Using reference TRBV15 and TRBJ1-3 for the parts outside the CDR3, the full variable domain is DAMVIQNPRYQVTQFGKPVTLSCSQTLNHNVMYWYQQKSSQAPKLLFHYYDKDFNNEADTPDNFQSRRPNTSFCFLDIRSPGLGDTAMYLCATSREYLSGNTIYFGEGSWLTVV.

A remark on this clonotype: A read error is possible here, since a much larger clone lies one base away. The V gene is TRBV7-2, the J gene TRBJ2-3, with 12 bases that match TRBD2. This CDR3 is 17 amino acids long. From germline, CDR1 is SGHTA and CDR2 FQGNSA. The J segment lost 5 bases and the V segment lost 1 base, leaving 7 bases of the junction unmatched. The DNA for the CDR3 is TGTGCCAGCAGCTTAGTCCCTAGCGGGGGGGCCGGAGATACGCAGTATTTT. Protein: CASSLVPSGGAGDTQYF.

At least ten counts were recorded for this clonotype. J is TRBJ2-7 and V is TRBV7-2; 12 nucleotides line up with TRBD1. The V gene end was trimmed by 0 bases and the J gene end by 6 bases; junction bases not matched to a gene: 3. Germline lookup yields CDR1 SGHTA and CDR2 FQGNSA. The CDR3 is 15 residues long. CDR3 sequence: CASSLAGTGGAEQYF. CDR3 nucleotide sequence: TGTGCCAGCAGCTTAGCAGGGACAGGGGGCGCCGAGCAGTACTTC.

This clonotype appeared many times. The CDR3 protein is CASSFYPTGANVLTF. In DNA, the CDR3 is TGTGCCAGCAGCTTTTATCCAACTGGGGCCAACGTCCTGACTTTC. The rearrangement uses TRBV7-2 and TRBJ2-6; no clear D gene. CDR1 is SGHTA and CDR2 is FQGNSA in the germline V gene. The CDR3 runs 15 residues. The ends were cut back, 3 bases at V and 2 bases at J, with 8 bases in the middle. Using reference TRBV7-2 and TRBJ2-6 for the parts outside the CDR3, the full variable domain is GAGVSQSPSNKVTEKGKDVELRCDPISGHTALYWYRQSLGQGLEFLIYFQGNSAPDKSGLPSDRFSAERTGGSVSTLTIQRTQQEDSAVYLCASSFYPTGANVLTFGAGSRLTVL.

In its sample, this clonotype was seen many times. The chain links TRBV7-2 to TRBJ2-3; no clear D. The ends were cut back, 2 bases at V and 4 bases at J, with 7 bases in the middle. The CDR3 length is 13 residues. Germline values: CDR1 SGHTA, CDR2 FQGNSA. CDR3: CASSLYGPDTQYF. Here the CDR3 DNA reads TGTGCCAGCAGCTTATACGGCCCAGATACGCAGTATTTT.